Given below is one TCR beta chain in context. The sample is drawn from a study of cytomegalovirus exposure and HLA in healthy donors. PCR was performed using 60 Vbeta and 13 Jbeta primers. Generated by immunoSEQ multiplex PCR, the TCRdb table keeps only in-frame clones and is missing some. The sample consists of approximately 140,000 clones, roughly three quarters of them appearing once. Sequenced material: PBMCs. The TCR comes from a male donor in good health and CMV-seronegative.

As DNA, the CDR3 is TGTGCCAGCAGTGTTCAGCGGACTCGACCGAACACCGGGGAGCTGTTTTTT. This encodes CASSVQRTRPNTGELFF. V gene TRBV6-4 combines with J gene TRBJ2-2, with D perhaps TRBD2 (5 bases). The CDR3 has 17 amino acids. Germline V gene lookup returns CDR1 MRHNA and CDR2 SNTAGT. Trimming took 4 bases from V and 0 from J, leaving 15 bases between them.